The 32 T cell receptor beta chains presented below share a single source sample, sequenced in a study of persistence of HIV-infected CD4 T cells. The libraries were made with immunoSEQ version 4 in survey mode. Repertoires were generated with immunoSEQ multiplex PCR, while TCRdb's copy carries only in-frame clones and drops some. The sample includes approximately 40,000 clones, 78% of them seen just once. The stimulus was an HIV-1 Gag 15-mer peptide pool, around 1.1 ug/peptide/mL. CD40L-negative CD69-negative CD45RO-high memory CD4+ T cells were sorted as populations depleted of antigen-responding cells. The antigens for these receptors are not known. The specimen comprised CD4+ T cells sorted from PBMCs after roughly 18-hour stimulation, sampled from a patient who received antiretroviral therapy. All receptors come from an adult man with HIV who was CMV-seropositive.

The chain carries TRBV5-1 and TRBJ2-5; 9 bases map to TRBD1. In germline, CDR1 is SGHRS, CDR2 YFSETQ. This CDR3 has 14 residues. V gave up 2 bases and J gave up 9 bases; unmatched junction bases: 8. The CDR3: CASSFPGQGTAQYF. The CDR3 DNA reads TGCGCCAGCAGCTTCCCGGGACAGGGTACGGCCCAGTACTTC.

V usage is TRBV25-1 and J usage is TRBJ1-6, with 11 bases lining up with TRBD1. The J segment lost 9 bases and the V segment lost 6 bases, leaving 7 bases of the junction unmatched. CDR3 size: 15 residues. The germline V gene encodes CDR1 MGHDK and CDR2 SYGVNS. The CDR3 loop reads CASRPPGQGVSPLHF. The CDR3 DNA follows: TGTGCCAGCAGACCGCCGGGACAGGGGGTTTCACCCCTCCACTTT.

This clone was seen a few times. Here the CDR3 DNA reads TGTGCCAGTAGTATAGATCAGTTGGGGGGTGGGCAGTTCTTC. It codes for CASSIDQLGGGQFF. The chain couples TRBV19 to TRBJ2-1; D is possibly TRBD2 (6 bases). The CDR3 sequence is 14 residues long. Trimming shortened V by 0 bases and J by 12 bases, and 15 bases separated the two germline ends. CDR1 is LNHDA and CDR2 is SQIVND in the germline V gene (reference sequence).

V usage is TRBV6-5 and J usage is TRBJ1-4, with 8 bases lining up with TRBD1. This CDR3 comprises 15 residues. The germline gives CDR1 MNHEY, CDR2 SVGAGI. Trimming at V came to 2 bases and at J to 7 bases, leaving 6 bases not matched to a gene. Here the CDR3 DNA reads TGTGCCAGCAGTTACGGACAGGGAGGAGGTGAAAAACTGTTTTTT. This translates into CASSYGQGGGEKLFF.

V usage is TRBV5-1 and J usage is TRBJ2-1; D not resolved. Germline V gene data show CDR1 as SGHRS and CDR2 as YFSETQ. Trimming shortened V by 4 bases and J by 6 bases, and 20 bases separated the two germline ends. The CDR3 consists of 16 residues. This chain's CDR3 is CASSVTRHVGLNEQFF. CDR3 coding DNA: TGCGCCAGCAGCGTCACCAGACACGTTGGGCTCAATGAGCAGTTCTTC.

The chain links TRBV19 to TRBJ1-2, with 9 nucleotides matching TRBD1. Unmatched junction bases numbered 6, after V lost 5 bases and J lost 2 bases. Germline V gives CDR1 LNHDA, CDR2 SQIVND (reference sequence). This CDR3 contains 15 residues. In nucleotides, the CDR3 is TGTGCCAGTAGTTCAGGAGGGACAGGGAACTATGGCTACACCTTC. This encodes CASSSGGTGNYGYTF.

The rearrangement links TRBV6-2 or TRBV6-3 to TRBJ2-7; a weak D match, TRBD1 (5 bases). Germline loops: CDR1 MNHEY, CDR2 SVGEGT. Trimming removed 0 bases at V and 2 bases at J, with 8 bases between. The CDR3 is 14 amino acids. CDR3 sequence (DNA): TGTGCCAGCAGTTACTCAAAGACAGCCTACGAGCAGTACTTC. This gives the protein CASSYSKTAYEQYF.

This clone was seen a few times. The CDR3 bases are TGTGCCAGCAGCTTAGCTAGGGGGGTTGCGGAAGCTTTCTTT. It codes for CASSLARGVAEAFF. The chain combines TRBV7-8 with TRBJ1-1; possibly TRBD1 for D (6 bases). Trimming stripped 0 bases from V and 8 bases from J, with 13 bases between. Germline V gives CDR1 SGHVS, CDR2 FQNEAQ. This CDR3 contains 14 residues.

This rearrangement joins TRBV14 to TRBJ2-3, with 9 nucleotides matching TRBD2. Trimming at V came to 0 bases and at J to 6 bases, leaving 7 bases not matched to a gene. This CDR3 spans 16 amino acids. In germline, CDR1 is SGHDN, CDR2 FVKESK. The CDR3 coding sequence is TGTGCCAGCAGCCAAGATTGGGCGGGAGGGCCGGATACGCAGTATTTT. Residues: CASSQDWAGGPDTQYF.

This clone was counted only a few times. The J gene is TRBJ1-3, the V gene TRBV30; D gene ambiguous. CDR3 length: 13 amino acids. Germline V gene data show CDR1 as GTSNPN and CDR2 as SVGIG (reference sequence). V lost 2 bases and J lost 3, with 8 bases in between. In DNA, the CDR3 is TGTGCCTGGAGTAAAAGTTATGGAAACACCATATATTTT. Protein product: CAWSKSYGNTIYF.

This chain connects TRBV19 to TRBJ2-5; D is tentatively TRBD1 or TRBD2 (7 bases each). Trimming removed 11 bases from V and 5 bases from J, with 21 bases in between. This CDR3 is 14 amino acids long. Per the germline V gene, CDR1 is LNHDA and CDR2 is SQIVND (reference sequence). CDR3 bases: TGTGCCTCTACAGGGGCGGGAGCGGGGGAGACCCAGTACTTC. It codes for CASTGAGAGETQYF. The full variable domain, rest sourced from reference TRBV19 and TRBJ2-5, is DGGITQSPKYLFRKEGQNVTLSCEQNLNHDAMYWYRQDPGQGLRLIYYSQIVNDFQKGDIAEGYSVSREKKESFPLTVTSAQKNPTAFYLCASTGAGAGETQYFGPGTRLLVL.

This chain connects TRBV6-5 to TRBJ2-3; 9 bases agree with TRBD2. CDR3 length: 15 amino acids. CDR1 is MNHEY and CDR2 is SVGAGI in the germline V gene. The trim removed 4 bases at V and 3 bases at J, leaving 5 bases unmatched. CDR3: CASSFSGSLTDTQYF. CDR3 sequence (DNA): TGTGCCAGCAGTTTTAGCGGGAGTCTAACAGATACGCAGTATTTT.

The chain carries TRBV11-3 and TRBJ2-2, with D unclear. Trimming removed 5 bases at V and 5 bases at J, with 12 bases between. The CDR3 consists of 14 residues. CDR1 and CDR2 from the germline V gene are SGHNT and YENEEA. CDR3 sequence (DNA): TGTGCCAGCAGCCACACGGCGATGACCGGGGAGCTGTTTTTT. This codes for CASSHTAMTGELFF.

This clone was seen only once. The chain couples TRBV10-3 to TRBJ1-1; D remains unclear. This CDR3 spans 12 amino acids. CDR1 is ENHRY and CDR2 is SYGVKD in the germline V gene. V lost 6 bases and J lost 0, with 5 bases in between. CDR3 loop: CAIRQLNTEAFF. The CDR3, as DNA: TGTGCCATCAGACAGTTGAACACTGAAGCTTTCTTT.

The chain combines TRBV7-6 with TRBJ1-6, with TRBD1 as a possible D gene (5 bases). Trimming removed 2 bases at V and 10 bases at J, with 12 bases between. This CDR3 is built from 14 residues. Germline V gives CDR1 SGHVS, CDR2 FNYEAQ. CDR3 sequence (DNA): TGTGCCAGCAGCTTATCTGGGGCGGCATCACCCCTCCACTTT. Translated, it gives CASSLSGAASPLHF. The full variable domain, with the rest looked up from reference TRBV7-6 and TRBJ1-6, is GAGVSQSPRYKVTKRGQDVALRCDPISGHVSLYWYRQALGQGPEFLTYFNYEAQQDKSGLPNDRFSAERPEGSISTLTIQRTEQRDSAMYRCASSLSGAASPLHFGNGTRLTVT.

This clone was recorded only once. The V and J genes are TRBV6-5 and TRBJ1-1, with D perhaps matching TRBD1 (6 bases). V shed 6 bases and J shed 7 bases, with 15 bases lying between them. Germline CDR1 reads MNHEY; CDR2 reads SVGAGI. The CDR3 has 13 amino acids. The CDR3 protein is CASRIAGAGEAFF. CDR3 in DNA: TGTGCCAGCAGGATCGCAGGGGCCGGTGAAGCTTTCTTT.

The V and J genes are TRBV2 and TRBJ2-7; TRBD2 is a possible D gene (6 bases). V was pared by 6 bases and J by 1 base, with 13 bases between. Germline-derived CDR1 and CDR2 are SNHLY and FYNNEI. This CDR3 spans 14 amino acids. CDR3 nucleotide sequence: TGTGCCAGCAGCAGCGGGCCTCCTTCCTACGAGCAGTACTTC. It codes for CASSSGPPSYEQYF.

This chain uses TRBV11-1 with TRBJ2-5; D is unresolved. The germline V gene has CDR1 SGHAT and CDR2 FQDESV (reference sequence). The V and J ends lost 1 base and 2 bases respectively, with 11 bases between them. The CDR3 is made up of 15 amino acids. This CDR3 is CASSLDTEIQETQYF. DNA for the CDR3: TGTGCCAGCAGCTTAGATACAGAAATACAAGAGACCCAGTACTTC.

The V and J genes are TRBV4-1 and TRBJ1-6; TRBD1 matches at 9 bases. Germline V gene sequence: CDR1 MGHRA, CDR2 YSYEKL. V shed 4 bases and J 8 bases; nucleotides not matched to a gene: 3. The CDR3 loop spans 14 amino acids. The CDR3 reads CASSLRTGDSPLHF. The CDR3 nucleotides are TGCGCCAGCAGCCTGAGGACAGGGGATTCACCCCTCCACTTT.

V gene TRBV7-8 combines with J gene TRBJ2-6, with 8 positions matching TRBD1. V dropped 7 bases and J dropped 0; count of bases not matched to a gene: 11. This CDR3 is 18 amino acids long. Germline CDR1 and CDR2: SGHVS and FQNEAQ. CDR3 amino acids: CASISTGVPISGANVLTF. The CDR3 region has the DNA TGTGCCAGCATCTCGACAGGGGTTCCGATCTCTGGGGCCAACGTCCTGACTTTC. Supplemented by reference TRBV7-8 and TRBJ2-6, the full variable domain reads GAGVSQSPRYKVAKRGQDVALRCDPISGHVSLFWYQQALGQGPEFLTYFQNEAQLDKSGLPSDRFFAERPEGSVSTLKIQRTQQEDSAVYLCASISTGVPISGANVLTFGAGSRLTVL.

This sequence joins TRBV6-5 and TRBJ1-2, with D uncertain. The V end lost 2 bases, the J end lost 6 bases, and 16 bases lay between the germline ends. This CDR3 comprises 15 residues. Germline V gene lookup returns CDR1 MNHEY and CDR2 SVGAGI. The CDR3 DNA reads TGTGCCAGCAGTTACGCGGGCCCTCTCCTAGATGGCTACACCTTC. Protein sequence: CASSYAGPLLDGYTF.

J is TRBJ1-2 and V is TRBV19; maybe TRBD1 (5 bases). CDR1 and CDR2 (germline): LNHDA, SQIVND (reference sequence). Trimming took 5 bases from V and 4 from J, leaving 14 bases between them. The CDR3 spans 14 residues. CDR3 sequence reads: CASSGSQGFYGYTF. In nucleotides, the CDR3 is TGTGCCAGTAGTGGATCGCAGGGATTCTATGGCTACACCTTC.

J is TRBJ1-5 and V is TRBV30; D is unresolved. From germline, CDR1 is GTSNPN and CDR2 SVGIG (reference sequence). V was shortened by 1 base and J by 4 bases, with 8 bases between the two germline ends. The CDR3 covers 13 residues. The CDR3 bases are TGTGCCTGGAGTGACACCGGGAATCAGCCCCAGCATTTT. It is translated as CAWSDTGNQPQHF.

The chain carries TRBV6-2 or TRBV6-3 and TRBJ1-6; D is unresolved. V lost 2 bases, J lost 9 bases, and 5 bases lay in between. In germline, CDR1 is MNHEY, CDR2 SVGEGT. The CDR3 runs to 12 residues. As DNA, the CDR3 is TGTGCCAGCAGTTACGCCAGTTCACCCCTCCACTTT. Amino acid sequence: CASSYASSPLHF.

This chain joins TRBV10-3 and TRBJ1-2; D not certain. The CDR3 is 14 amino acids. Trimming removed 7 bases at V and 6 bases at J, with 18 bases between. Germline V gives CDR1 ENHRY, CDR2 SYGVKD. The CDR3 coding sequence is TGTGCCATCAACCTCGGGATCGAGGTAAATGGCTACACCTTC. It specifies CAINLGIEVNGYTF.

The V and J genes are TRBV5-1 and TRBJ2-1, with 9 bases aligning to TRBD2. Trimming at V came to 0 bases and at J to 8 bases, leaving 6 bases not matched to a gene. Germline lookup yields CDR1 SGHRS and CDR2 YFSETQ. The CDR3 runs 15 residues. CDR3 loop: CASSLVAGAGDEQFF. The CDR3 region has the DNA TGCGCCAGCAGCTTGGTAGCGGGAGCAGGAGATGAGCAGTTCTTC. Variable domain in full (rest from reference TRBV5-1 and TRBJ2-1): KAGVTQTPRYLIKTRGQQVTLSCSPISGHRSVSWYQQTPGQGLQFLFEYFSETQRNKGNFPGRFSGRQFSNSRSEMNVSTLELGDSALYLCASSLVAGAGDEQFFGPGTRLTVL.

J is TRBJ1-3 and V is TRBV3-1 (or the pseudogene TRBV3-2); D not resolved. Looked up from germline, CDR1 is LGHDT and CDR2 is YNNKEL (reference sequence). Trimming shortened V by 4 bases and J by 0 bases, and 7 bases separated the two germline ends. This CDR3 region has 14 residues. CDR3 protein: CASSPGISGNTIYF. CDR3 coding DNA: TGTGCCAGCAGCCCGGGCATCTCTGGAAACACCATATATTTT.

This clone was observed a single time. The chain joins TRBV3-1 (or the pseudogene TRBV3-2) to TRBJ1-1; weak D call: TRBD1 (5 bases). Germline values: CDR1 LGHDT, CDR2 YNNKEL (reference sequence). The CDR3 extends over 14 amino acids. V was pared by 2 bases and J by 4 bases, with 11 bases between. This CDR3 is CASSQYGGGTEAFF. The CDR3 nucleotides are TGTGCCAGCAGCCAATACGGGGGGGGCACTGAAGCTTTCTTT.

The V gene is TRBV9, the J gene TRBJ2-7; 7 nucleotides match TRBD2. This CDR3 has 15 amino acids. V lost 0 bases and J lost 5; bases outside the gene matches: 8. Germline-derived CDR1 and CDR2 are SGDLS and YYNGEE. The CDR3 DNA reads TGTGCCAGCAGCGTAGCCCCGACAGCGGGGAACGAGCAGTACTTC. Its translation: CASSVAPTAGNEQYF. The variable domain in full, with the rest retrieved from reference TRBV9 and TRBJ2-7, is DSGVTQTPKHLITATGQRVTLRCSPRSGDLSVYWYQQSLDQGLQFLIQYYNGEERAKGNILERFSAQQFPDLHSELNLSSLELGDSALYFCASSVAPTAGNEQYFGPGTRLTVT.

The chain joins TRBV5-5 to TRBJ2-7; 9 nucleotides agree with TRBD1. The ends lost 0 bases at V and 4 bases at J; junction bases unmatched: 8. CDR3 length: 16 amino acids. Germline CDR1 is SGHKS and CDR2 is YYEKEE (reference sequence). CDR3 in amino acids: CASSLVRTGEPYEQYF. The CDR3 nucleotides read TGTGCCAGCAGCTTGGTGAGGACAGGGGAACCTTACGAGCAGTACTTC.

The chain is built from TRBV29-1 and TRBJ1-3; D gene uncertain. V was cut by 6 bases and J by 0 bases, with 15 bases left in between. This CDR3 is built from 15 residues. Germline V gene sequence: CDR1 SQVTM, CDR2 ANQGSEA. CDR3 region: CSVSTDRISGNTIYF. The CDR3 DNA reads TGCAGCGTGTCGACCGACCGCATCTCTGGAAACACCATATATTTT. Looking up the rest from reference TRBV29-1 and TRBJ1-3 gives the full variable domain: SAVISQKPSRDICQRGTSLTIQCQVDSQVTMMFWYRQQPGQSLTLIATANQGSEATYESGFVIDKFPISRPNLTFSTLTVSNMSPEDSSIYLCSVSTDRISGNTIYFGEGSWLTVV.

V usage is TRBV6-2 or TRBV6-3 and J usage is TRBJ2-6; 11 bases map to TRBD1. This CDR3 is 19 amino acids long. Germline V gives CDR1 MNHEY, CDR2 SVGEGT. With V trimmed by 0 bases and J by 3 bases, 7 bases remained unmatched. CDR3 region: CASSYSGTGGRSGANVLTF. The DNA of the CDR3 is TGTGCCAGCAGTTACTCCGGGACAGGGGGAAGAAGTGGGGCCAACGTCCTGACTTTC.